This is a list of T cell receptor beta chains from one sample in a study of blood T cell repertoires in COVID-19. Using immunoSEQ multiplex PCR, the repertoire was profiled, and TCRdb retains in-frame clones only, with some absent. Here the sample spans 75,000 to 95,000 clones, over 70% being singletons. Specimen: peripheral blood. The source of these receptors is a woman between 40 and 55 years old with active or convalescent COVID-19. The CDR3 runs from the conserved cysteine through the conserved F or W. Fields, in order: D gene, clone size, V gene, J gene, CDR3 protein, CDR3 DNA. A D gene is named only where the DNA matches it firmly. Expanded clones get a size class; other rows say once, few or many, or leave the size out.

D gene: .
clone size: few
V gene: TRBV18
J gene: TRBJ2-7
CDR3 protein: CASSLAQGNYEQYF
CDR3 DNA: TGTGCCAGCTCACTAGCTCAGGGGAACTACGAGCAGTACTTC

D gene: TRBD1
clone size: .
V gene: TRBV5-8
J gene: TRBJ1-2
CDR3 protein: CASSLEVQDRVNYGYTF
CDR3 DNA: TGTGCCAGCAGCTTGGAGGTTCAGGACAGGGTGAACTATGGCTACACCTTC

D gene: TRBD2
clone size: few
V gene: TRBV5-4
J gene: TRBJ2-1
CDR3 protein: CASSPGLAGAYNEQFF
CDR3 DNA: TGTGCCAGCAGCCCGGGACTAGCGGGGGCCTACAATGAGCAGTTCTTC

D gene: .
clone size: .
V gene: TRBV4-3
J gene: TRBJ1-5
CDR3 protein: CASSQEARVGQPQHF
CDR3 DNA: TGCGCCAGCAGCCAAGAAGCCAGGGTAGGTCAGCCCCAGCATTTT

D gene: .
clone size: .
V gene: TRBV7-9
J gene: TRBJ2-1
CDR3 protein: CASSSSGEQTIYNEQFF
CDR3 DNA: TGTGCCAGCAGCTCTTCAGGGGAACAAACAATCTACAATGAGCAGTTCTTC

D gene: .
clone size: .
V gene: TRBV9
J gene: TRBJ2-2
CDR3 protein: CASKEQDTTGELFF
CDR3 DNA: TGTGCCTCCAAGGAACAGGACACCACCGGGGAGCTGTTTTTT

D gene: TRBD2
clone size: once
V gene: TRBV7-6
J gene: TRBJ2-3
CDR3 protein: CASSLFSGRNRDTDTQYF
CDR3 DNA: TGTGCCAGCAGCTTATTCAGCGGGAGGAACCGCGACACAGATACGCAGTATTTT

D gene: TRBD2
clone size: .
V gene: TRBV28
J gene: TRBJ2-1
CDR3 protein: CASSPRTSGRPLNEQFF
CDR3 DNA: TGTGCCAGCAGCCCCCGGACTAGCGGGAGGCCGCTAAATGAGCAGTTCTTC

D gene: .
clone size: .
V gene: TRBV4-2
J gene: TRBJ2-1
CDR3 protein: CASSQEVRGEQFF
CDR3 DNA: TGTGCCAGCAGCCAAGAGGTCAGGGGTGAGCAGTTCTTC

D gene: TRBD2
clone size: .
V gene: TRBV5-1
J gene: TRBJ2-5
CDR3 protein: CASTRTSTRETQYF
CDR3 DNA: TGCGCCAGCACTCGGACTAGCACGCGAGAGACCCAGTACTTC

D gene: .
clone size: once
V gene: TRBV4-2
J gene: TRBJ1-2
CDR3 protein: CASSQEPQGLDGYTF
CDR3 DNA: TGTGCCAGCAGCCAAGAGCCGCAGGGTTTGGATGGCTACACCTTC

D gene: TRBD2
clone size: .
V gene: TRBV2
J gene: TRBJ2-1
CDR3 protein: CASSEAWGLAGAPPQFF
CDR3 DNA: TGTGCCAGCAGTGAAGCCTGGGGACTAGCGGGGGCCCCCCCCCAGTTCTTC

D gene: .
clone size: many
V gene: TRBV11-3
J gene: TRBJ1-6
CDR3 protein: CASSLDDSNNSPLHF
CDR3 DNA: TGTGCCAGCAGCTTGGACGACAGCAATAATTCACCCCTCCACTTT

D gene: TRBD1
clone size: few
V gene: TRBV28
J gene: TRBJ1-4
CDR3 protein: CASSLQGREKLFF
CDR3 DNA: TGTGCCAGCAGTCTACAGGGGAGGGAAAAACTGTTTTTT

D gene: .
clone size: .
V gene: TRBV5-1
J gene: TRBJ2-3
CDR3 protein: CASSLGLPTDTQYF
CDR3 DNA: TGCGCCAGCAGCTTGGGACTCCCCACAGATACGCAGTATTTT

D gene: TRBD1
clone size: .
V gene: TRBV19
J gene: TRBJ1-1
CDR3 protein: CASSSGTGGLWTEAFF
CDR3 DNA: TGTGCCAGTAGTTCCGGGACAGGGGGCTTATGGACTGAAGCTTTCTTT

D gene: .
clone size: .
V gene: TRBV10-3
J gene: TRBJ2-7
CDR3 protein: CAISANPAGLSYEQYF
CDR3 DNA: TGTGCCATCAGTGCCAACCCCGCAGGTCTCTCCTACGAGCAGTACTTC

D gene: .
clone size: .
V gene: TRBV5-1
J gene: TRBJ2-2
CDR3 protein: CASSFGEITGELFF
CDR3 DNA: TGCGCCAGCAGCTTCGGGGAGATCACCGGGGAGCTGTTTTTT

D gene: TRBD2
clone size: .
V gene: TRBV10-3
J gene: TRBJ2-7
CDR3 protein: CAISESSGSSYEQYF
CDR3 DNA: TGTGCCATCAGTGAGTCTAGCGGGAGTAGCTACGAGCAGTACTTC

D gene: .
clone size: few
V gene: TRBV5-1
J gene: TRBJ2-4
CDR3 protein: CASSPSYPNIQYF
CDR3 DNA: TGCGCCAGCAGCCCGTCCTATCCAAACATTCAGTACTTC

D gene: TRBD1
clone size: .
V gene: TRBV5-4
J gene: TRBJ1-2
CDR3 protein: CASSMDRGRVDGYTF
CDR3 DNA: TGTGCCAGCAGCATGGACAGGGGAAGGGTCGATGGCTACACCTTC

D gene: .
clone size: .
V gene: TRBV3-1/TRBV3-2
J gene: TRBJ2-6
CDR3 protein: CASSQVASGANVLTF
CDR3 DNA: TGTGCCAGCAGCCAAGTGGCCTCTGGGGCCAACGTCCTGACTTTC

D gene: .
clone size: .
V gene: TRBV27
J gene: TRBJ2-7
CDR3 protein: CASSLHTRGPYEQYF
CDR3 DNA: TGTGCCAGCAGTCTGCACACCAGGGGTCCCTACGAGCAGTACTTC

D gene: .
clone size: .
V gene: TRBV12-3/TRBV12-4
J gene: TRBJ1-1
CDR3 protein: CASTNNPSRAFF
CDR3 DNA: TGTGCCAGCACCAATAACCCCTCGAGAGCTTTCTTT

D gene: .
clone size: .
V gene: TRBV10-3
J gene: TRBJ2-1
CDR3 protein: CAISVFGEPSYNEQFF
CDR3 DNA: TGTGCCATCAGTGTTTTTGGGGAGCCTTCCTACAATGAGCAGTTCTTC

D gene: TRBD1
clone size: .
V gene: TRBV19
J gene: TRBJ1-3
CDR3 protein: CASRPRGDRRGNTIYF
CDR3 DNA: TGTGCCAGTAGACCCCGAGGGGACAGACGAGGAAACACCATATATTTT

D gene: .
clone size: few
V gene: TRBV5-1
J gene: TRBJ1-3
CDR3 protein: CASSVQQGPGNTIYF
CDR3 DNA: TGCGCCAGCAGCGTGCAACAGGGACCTGGAAACACCATATATTTT

D gene: .
clone size: once
V gene: TRBV30
J gene: TRBJ2-3
CDR3 protein: CAFETANSLTQYF
CDR3 DNA: TGTGCCTTTGAGACAGCGAACTCTCTTACGCAGTATTTT

D gene: TRBD2
clone size: .
V gene: TRBV10-3
J gene: TRBJ2-3
CDR3 protein: CAIREAYSGRERSTDTQYF
CDR3 DNA: TGTGCCATCAGGGAAGCGTATAGCGGGAGGGAACGCAGCACAGATACGCAGTATTTT

D gene: .
clone size: .
V gene: TRBV13
J gene: TRBJ2-3
CDR3 protein: CASSLERGVRQYF
CDR3 DNA: TGTGCCAGCAGCTTGGAAAGGGGTGTAAGACAGTATTTT

D gene: TRBD1
clone size: .
V gene: TRBV14
J gene: TRBJ2-5
CDR3 protein: CASSQGPGQGITETQYF
CDR3 DNA: TGTGCCAGCAGCCAAGGCCCGGGACAGGGTATTACGGAGACCCAGTACTTC

D gene: .
clone size: .
V gene: TRBV6-5
J gene: TRBJ1-1
CDR3 protein: CASSYSPPGLPFF
CDR3 DNA: TGTGCCAGCAGTTACTCCCCCCCAGGGTTGCCTTTCTTT

D gene: .
clone size: .
V gene: TRBV10-3
J gene: TRBJ1-2
CDR3 protein: CAISSGDLNYGYTF
CDR3 DNA: TGTGCCATCAGTTCGGGAGATCTGAACTATGGCTACACCTTC

D gene: TRBD1
clone size: .
V gene: TRBV7-2
J gene: TRBJ1-5
CDR3 protein: CASSSGTGGSQPQHF
CDR3 DNA: TGTGCCAGCAGCTCCGGGACAGGGGGGAGTCAGCCCCAGCATTTT

D gene: .
clone size: .
V gene: TRBV4-3
J gene: TRBJ1-1
CDR3 protein: CASSQEGRSEAFF
CDR3 DNA: TGCGCCAGCAGCCAAGAGGGGAGGAGCGAAGCTTTCTTT

D gene: TRBD2
clone size: .
V gene: TRBV6-1
J gene: TRBJ2-7
CDR3 protein: CASSEVAGVPGGEQYF
CDR3 DNA: TGTGCCAGCAGTGAGGTAGCGGGGGTCCCCGGGGGGGAGCAGTACTTC

D gene: .
clone size: .
V gene: TRBV3-1/TRBV3-2
J gene: TRBJ1-1
CDR3 protein: CASSRFGLNTEAFF
CDR3 DNA: TGTGCCAGCAGCCGGTTCGGTTTGAACACTGAAGCTTTCTTT

D gene: TRBD1
clone size: .
V gene: TRBV7-9
J gene: TRBJ1-2
CDR3 protein: CASSILDRVNGYTF
CDR3 DNA: TGTGCCAGCAGCATACTAGACAGGGTGAATGGCTACACCTTC

D gene: .
clone size: .
V gene: TRBV10-3
J gene: TRBJ2-1
CDR3 protein: CATYSSYNEQFF
CDR3 DNA: TGTGCCACGTACAGCTCCTACAATGAGCAGTTCTTC

D gene: .
clone size: .
V gene: TRBV2
J gene: TRBJ2-3
CDR3 protein: CASSETAATQYF
CDR3 DNA: TGTGCCAGCAGTGAGACAGCTGCTACGCAGTATTTT

D gene: .
clone size: .
V gene: TRBV11-2
J gene: TRBJ2-5
CDR3 protein: CASSWAPQGLQETQYF
CDR3 DNA: TGTGCCAGCAGCTGGGCCCCTCAGGGGCTCCAAGAGACCCAGTACTTC

D gene: TRBD1
clone size: .
V gene: TRBV28
J gene: TRBJ1-4
CDR3 protein: CASSFPGGGNEKLFF
CDR3 DNA: TGTGCCAGCAGTTTCCCAGGGGGTGGGAATGAAAAACTGTTTTTT

D gene: TRBD1
clone size: .
V gene: TRBV2
J gene: TRBJ2-5
CDR3 protein: CASSEGQGMQETQYF
CDR3 DNA: TGTGCCAGCAGTGAAGGACAGGGCATGCAAGAGACCCAGTACTTC

D gene: TRBD2
clone size: .
V gene: TRBV5-1
J gene: TRBJ2-5
CDR3 protein: CASSQLAPSTPETQYF
CDR3 DNA: TGCGCCAGCAGCCAACTAGCGCCAAGCACACCAGAGACCCAGTACTTC

D gene: .
clone size: .
V gene: TRBV4-2
J gene: TRBJ1-2
CDR3 protein: CASSQEWQGWGYTF
CDR3 DNA: TGTGCCAGCAGCCAAGAGTGGCAGGGCTGGGGCTACACCTTC

D gene: TRBD1
clone size: .
V gene: TRBV28
J gene: TRBJ2-2
CDR3 protein: CASSWTGENTGELFF
CDR3 DNA: TGTGCCAGCAGTTGGACAGGGGAGAACACCGGGGAGCTGTTTTTT

D gene: .
clone size: .
V gene: TRBV19
J gene: TRBJ1-2
CDR3 protein: CASSTRVSGYTF
CDR3 DNA: TGTGCCAGTAGTACCAGGGTATCTGGCTACACCTTC

D gene: TRBD1
clone size: .
V gene: TRBV28
J gene: TRBJ2-7
CDR3 protein: CASSLSTGVGDEQYF
CDR3 DNA: TGTGCCAGCAGTTTATCCACAGGGGTAGGCGACGAGCAGTACTTC

D gene: .
clone size: .
V gene: TRBV12-3/TRBV12-4
J gene: TRBJ2-2
CDR3 protein: CASSLGSGGELFF
CDR3 DNA: TGTGCCAGCAGTTTAGGGAGTGGCGGGGAGCTGTTTTTT

D gene: .
clone size: once
V gene: TRBV2
J gene: TRBJ2-5
CDR3 protein: CASSRGGEETQYF
CDR3 DNA: TGTGCCAGCAGCCGAGGGGGGGAGGAGACCCAGTACTTC

D gene: .
clone size: once
V gene: TRBV19
J gene: TRBJ2-1
CDR3 protein: CASSIQNSYNEQFF
CDR3 DNA: TGTGCCAGTAGTATTCAGAATTCCTACAATGAGCAGTTCTTC

D gene: TRBD2
clone size: .
V gene: TRBV28
J gene: TRBJ2-4
CDR3 protein: CASSRLAGGYIQYF
CDR3 DNA: TGTGCCAGCAGTCGTCTAGCGGGAGGTTACATTCAGTACTTC

D gene: TRBD2
clone size: .
V gene: TRBV9
J gene: TRBJ2-1
CDR3 protein: CASSVGPSGTNEQFF
CDR3 DNA: TGTGCCAGCAGCGTAGGTCCTAGCGGGACTAATGAGCAGTTCTTC

D gene: TRBD1
clone size: .
V gene: TRBV30
J gene: TRBJ2-3
CDR3 protein: CAWSVGGLRQDTQYF
CDR3 DNA: TGTGCCTGGAGTGTAGGGGGCCTACGTCAGGATACGCAGTATTTT

D gene: .
clone size: .
V gene: TRBV6-1
J gene: TRBJ1-2
CDR3 protein: CASSENPRGILGYTF
CDR3 DNA: TGTGCCAGCAGTGAAAACCCTCGGGGGATTCTTGGCTACACCTTC

D gene: .
clone size: .
V gene: TRBV7-3
J gene: TRBJ2-2
CDR3 protein: CASRSGLTTGELFF
CDR3 DNA: TGTGCCAGCAGGTCTGGACTAACCACCGGGGAGCTGTTTTTT

D gene: TRBD1
clone size: .
V gene: TRBV5-4
J gene: TRBJ2-3
CDR3 protein: CASSPRTGSTDTQYF
CDR3 DNA: TGTGCCAGCAGCCCCCGGACAGGAAGCACAGATACGCAGTATTTT

D gene: .
clone size: few
V gene: TRBV5-1
J gene: TRBJ1-2
CDR3 protein: CASSLERGLGYGYTF
CDR3 DNA: TGCGCCAGCAGCTTGGAGCGGGGGCTTGGCTATGGCTACACCTTC

D gene: TRBD1
clone size: .
V gene: TRBV2
J gene: TRBJ2-5
CDR3 protein: CASSANPGTEGETQYF
CDR3 DNA: TGTGCCAGCAGTGCGAATCCTGGGACAGAGGGAGAGACCCAGTACTTC

D gene: TRBD2
clone size: .
V gene: TRBV6-1
J gene: TRBJ2-7
CDR3 protein: CASSEYSGGPSYEQYF
CDR3 DNA: TGTGCCAGCAGTGAGTATAGCGGGGGGCCCTCCTACGAGCAGTACTTC